What follows are 30 T cell receptor beta chains derived from one specimen sequenced in a study of shared clonotypes between healthy human individuals. Clones were sequenced by immunoSEQ multiplex PCR, and TCRdb holds only the in-frame ones, with some missing. This table holds around 2.3 million clones, approximately 95% found once. Sequencing was done on a sample of naive CD4+ T cells sorted from blood. This sample's subset: CD45RA+ positively selected. These receptor sequences come from a young man in good health.

The genes are TRBV10-3 and TRBJ1-2; the D gene is possibly TRBD1 (6 bases). The germline V gene has CDR1 ENHRY and CDR2 SYGVKD. The V and J ends lost 8 bases and 11 bases respectively, with 24 bases between them. The CDR3 covers 14 residues. The CDR3 is CAIGWTSGQINYTF. The DNA for the CDR3 is TGTGCCATCGGTTGGACAAGCGGACAGATTAATTACACCTTC.

V and J are TRBV5-1 and TRBJ1-2, with D perhaps TRBD1 (6 bases). The CDR3 is made up of 15 amino acids. V lost 0 bases and J 4 bases, leaving 13 bases between the germline ends. Germline lookup yields CDR1 SGHRS and CDR2 YFSETQ. CDR3 DNA: TGCGCCAGCAGCTTGGGAGGGGGGATCCCCTATGGCTACACCTTC. The encoded protein is CASSLGGGIPYGYTF.

The chain has TRBV29-1 and TRBJ1-4; a weak D match, TRBD1 (6 bases). The germline gives CDR1 SQVTM, CDR2 ANQGSEA. The CDR3 runs to 15 residues. Trimming cost V 7 bases and J 4 bases, with 19 bases left between them. In DNA form, the CDR3 reads TGCAGCGGCTTTGAGCCCACAGGGCTTAATGAAAAACTGTTTTTT. Its protein product is CSGFEPTGLNEKLFF.

This rearrangement joins TRBV4-3 to TRBJ1-2; D is unresolved. From germline, CDR1 is LGHNA and CDR2 YSLEER. This CDR3 has 14 residues. V lost 0 bases, J lost 8 bases, and 13 bases lay in between. The CDR3, as DNA: TGCGCCAGCAGCCAAGAGGTGGCCGGCGGGGGCTACACCTTC. Encoded protein: CASSQEVAGGGYTF.

This clone is a singleton in its sample. The rearrangement joins TRBV27 to TRBJ1-2, with D perhaps TRBD1 (5 bases). The V gene's germline CDR1 is MNHEY and CDR2 SMNVEV (reference sequence). V gave up 6 bases and J gave up 3 bases, with 11 bases separating them. The CDR3 has 13 residues. CDR3 bases: TGTGCCAGCAGCGAGAGGGGTTACTATGGCTACACCTTC. Protein: CASSERGYYGYTF.

V gene TRBV7-2 combines with J gene TRBJ1-4, with 10 bases identical to TRBD1. After removal of 5 bases from V and 8 bases from J, the junction contained 5 bases not matched to a gene. This CDR3 region has 14 residues. CDR1 SGHTA and CDR2 FQGNSA come from the germline V gene. The CDR3 nucleotides are TGTGCCAGCAGCCCAGACAGGGGGCCCGAAAAACTGTTTTTT. Its translation: CASSPDRGPEKLFF.

The chain uses TRBV5-1 and TRBJ2-7; D is tentatively TRBD1 or TRBD2 (5 bases each). The V end was cut by 4 bases, the J end by 5 bases, with 16 bases between. CDR1 is SGHRS, CDR2 YFSETQ, per germline. There are 14 residues in the CDR3. The CDR3 DNA reads TGCGCCAGCAGCACCCGGGGACCGCTCAACGAGCAGTACTTC. As protein: CASSTRGPLNEQYF.

The rearrangement uses TRBV5-4 and TRBJ2-1, with D unclear. V lost 4 bases and J lost 10, with 15 bases in between. Germline CDR1 reads SGHNT; CDR2 reads YYREEE (reference sequence). The CDR3 runs 13 residues. Written as DNA, the CDR3 is TGTGCCAGCAGCCGATTGGAAGGTAACGAGCAGTTCTTC. This codes for CASSRLEGNEQFF.

J is TRBJ2-2 and V is TRBV4-3; possibly TRBD1 for D (6 bases). CDR3 size: 17 residues. Germline assignment: CDR1 LGHNA and CDR2 YSLEER. Trimming took 0 bases from V and 7 from J, leaving 18 bases between them. The CDR3 nucleotides are TGCGCCAGCAGCCAAGATCTGATCCCAGGGGATATCGGGGAGCTGTTTTTT. Protein: CASSQDLIPGDIGELFF.

This chain links TRBV6-1 with TRBJ2-7; weak D call: TRBD1 (5 bases). The CDR3 consists of 13 residues. V lost 7 bases to trimming and J lost 0 bases, with 10 bases between them. Germline CDR1 reads MNHNS; CDR2 reads SASEGT. DNA of the CDR3: TGTGCCAGCACTATACAGGCCTCCTACGAGCAGTACTTC. It translates to CASTIQASYEQYF.

This sequence joins TRBV29-1 and TRBJ2-5; D is perhaps TRBD1 (7 bases). V was shortened by 6 bases and J by 9 bases, with 23 bases between the two germline ends. This CDR3 contains 14 residues. The germline V gene has CDR1 SQVTM and CDR2 ANQGSEA. The CDR3 sequence: CSVDFRGADDAQYF. In DNA form, the CDR3 reads TGCAGCGTAGATTTCAGGGGGGCAGATGATGCCCAGTACTTC.

The chain recombines TRBV10-3 with TRBJ2-1; 7 bases line up with TRBD1. Germline V gene lookup returns CDR1 ENHRY and CDR2 SYGVKD. The trim removed 11 bases at V and 10 bases at J, leaving 5 bases unmatched. The CDR3 is 10 residues long. The CDR3 nucleotides read TGTGCCTCCGGGACAGCGGAGCAGTTCTTC. It specifies CASGTAEQFF.

The rearrangement uses TRBV7-8 and TRBJ2-5; TRBD2 agrees at 12 bases. Trimming removed 3 bases from V and 5 bases from J; junction bases left unmatched: 7. This CDR3 has 16 residues. The germline CDR1 and CDR2 sequences are SGHVS and FQNEAQ. CDR3 in amino acids: CASSFPTSGGRETQYF. CDR3 in DNA: TGTGCCAGCAGCTTTCCGACTAGCGGGGGCCGGGAGACCCAGTACTTC. Full variable domain (missing parts from reference TRBV7-8 and TRBJ2-5): GAGVSQSPRYKVAKRGQDVALRCDPISGHVSLFWYQQALGQGPEFLTYFQNEAQLDKSGLPSDRFFAERPEGSVSTLKIQRTQQEDSAVYLCASSFPTSGGRETQYFGPGTRLLVL.

The J gene is TRBJ1-5, the V gene TRBV10-3; TRBD1 is a possible D gene (5 bases). The V and J ends lost 1 base and 7 bases respectively, with 11 bases between them. Germline-derived CDR1 and CDR2 are ENHRY and SYGVKD. CDR3 size: 14 residues. The CDR3 DNA follows: TGTGCCATCAGTGAGTTGACAGACGGGCAGCCCCAGCATTTT. Its protein product is CAISELTDGQPQHF.

The chain joins TRBV5-6 to TRBJ2-7; D remains ambiguous. This CDR3 contains 12 residues. Trimming removed 3 bases at V and 6 bases at J, with 10 bases between. Germline V CDR1 and CDR2: SGHDT, YYEEEE. CDR3 sequence: CASSSERSEQYF. Written as DNA, the CDR3 is TGTGCCAGCAGCTCCGAACGAAGCGAGCAGTACTTC.

The chain joins TRBV2 to TRBJ2-5, with 8 bases lining up with TRBD1. The germline gives CDR1 SNHLY, CDR2 FYNNEI. The CDR3 contains 16 residues. The V and J ends lost 2 bases and 5 bases, in that order; junction bases with no gene match: 10. The CDR3 region is CASSESAGGFSETQYF. The CDR3 DNA sequence: TGTGCCAGCAGTGAATCGGCAGGGGGCTTTTCCGAGACCCAGTACTTC. The full variable domain, completed using reference TRBV2 and TRBJ2-5, is EPEVTQTPSHQVTQMGQEVILRCVPISNHLYFYWYRQILGQKVEFLVSFYNNEISEKSEIFDDQFSVERPDGSNFTLKIRSTKLEDSAMYFCASSESAGGFSETQYFGPGTRLLVL.

The V call is TRBV27, the J call TRBJ1-5; tentatively, D is TRBD1 (6 bases). The V and J ends lost 6 bases and 4 bases respectively, with 7 bases between them. Germline V CDR1 and CDR2: MNHEY, SMNVEV (reference sequence). The CDR3 extends over 12 amino acids. This CDR3 is CASRTGNQPQHF. Here the CDR3 DNA reads TGTGCCAGCAGAACAGGGAATCAGCCCCAGCATTTT.

The chain uses TRBV6-1 and TRBJ1-6; no clear D. The CDR3 totals 15 residues. V dropped 0 bases and J dropped 6 bases, with 9 bases sitting between them. CDR1 is MNHNS and CDR2 is SASEGT in the germline V gene. This chain's CDR3 is CASSEAEVSNSPLHF. For the CDR3, the DNA is TGTGCCAGCAGTGAAGCGGAGGTTTCTAATTCACCCCTCCACTTT.

The rearrangement uses TRBV28 and TRBJ1-2; possibly TRBD1 for D (5 bases). The CDR3 extends over 17 amino acids. V lost 2 bases to trimming and J lost 7 bases, with 23 bases between them. Germline lookup yields CDR1 MDHEN and CDR2 SYDVKM. The CDR3 region is CASSLVMTGVMGGGYTF. The CDR3 bases are TGTGCCAGCAGTTTAGTGATGACCGGCGTGATGGGGGGTGGCTACACCTTC.

This clone has a handful of counts. The chain has TRBV21-1 and TRBJ1-6. TRBV21-1 is listed as a pseudogene. CDR3 length: 16 residues. The DNA of the CDR3 is TGTGCCAGCAGCAAAGGAGCGCCGGCTTATGATTCACCCCTCCACTTT. Protein: CASSKGAPAYDSPLHF.

The gene calls are TRBV28 and TRBJ1-6, with D uncertain. Germline CDR1 MDHEN, CDR2 SYDVKM. V lost 5 bases to trimming and J lost 9 bases, with 14 bases between them. The CDR3 is 14 residues long. The CDR3 DNA reads TGTGCCAGCAGTCCCCGCCGGGGAGGTTCACCCCTCCACTTT. Its translation is CASSPRRGGSPLHF.

The J gene is TRBJ2-7, the V gene TRBV11-2, with TRBD2 matching over 11 bases. The V gene end was trimmed by 6 bases and the J gene end by 2 bases; junction bases not matched to a gene: 12. The CDR3 extends over 17 amino acids. Germline values: CDR1 SGHAT, CDR2 FQNNGV. The chain's CDR3 is CASSPNYGLAGTYEQYF. The DNA of the CDR3 is TGTGCCAGCAGTCCCAATTACGGACTAGCGGGTACCTACGAGCAGTACTTC.

This chain joins TRBV6-5 and TRBJ1-6, with unresolved D. V dropped 5 bases and J dropped 1 base, with 6 bases sitting between them. Germline CDR1 reads MNHEY; CDR2 reads SVGAGI. The CDR3 has 14 amino acids. The CDR3 DNA reads TGTGCCAGCAGTCGACAATCCTATAATTCACCCCTCCACTTT. It yields the protein CASSRQSYNSPLHF.

As to this clone: This CDR3 is also generated by other DNA sequences in the sample. The chain couples TRBV29-1 to TRBJ2-3; no clear D. The CDR3 length is 13 residues. The germline V and J ends were trimmed by 3 bases and 0 bases, with 7 bases remaining between them. Germline loops: CDR1 SQVTM, CDR2 ANQGSEA. DNA of the CDR3: TGCAGCGTTGATCCCGGGAGCACAGATACGCAGTATTTT. Protein product: CSVDPGSTDTQYF.

The chain uses TRBV6-6 and TRBJ1-5; 7 nucleotides line up with TRBD1. Germline CDR1 and CDR2: MNHNY and SVGAGI (reference sequence). J was trimmed by 0 bases and V by 6 bases; bases with no gene match: 8. CDR3 length: 16 amino acids. For the CDR3, the DNA is TGTGCCAGCAGACTGACAGGGAACCCTAGCAATCAGCCCCAGCATTTT. Translated: CASRLTGNPSNQPQHF.

Turning to this clone: Sequence at one end of the junction differs from germline and may be a read error. The chain has TRBV5-1 and TRBJ1-2, with D tentatively TRBD1 (5 bases). Germline CDR1 is SGHRS and CDR2 is YFSETQ. The CDR3 is made up of 15 amino acids. The CDR3 nucleotides are TGCGCCAGCACCTTGGGGGGGAAGAGGAACTATGGCTACACCTTC. Its translation: CASTLGGKRNYGYTF.

The chain has TRBV6-1 and TRBJ2-1; TRBD2 aligns across 9 bases. Germline V gives CDR1 MNHNS, CDR2 SASEGT. The CDR3 is 17 amino acids. J was trimmed by 0 bases and V by 3 bases; bases with no gene match: 6. CDR3 in DNA: TGTGCCAGCAGTGAGCCGACTAGCGGCCTCTCCTACAATGAGCAGTTCTTC. Its protein is CASSEPTSGLSYNEQFF.

The chain links TRBV18 to TRBJ2-5; perhaps D is TRBD1 or TRBD2 (5 bases each). This CDR3 comprises 16 residues. Germline V gives CDR1 KGHSH, CDR2 LQKENI. V lost 6 bases to trimming and J lost 5 bases, with 22 bases between them. The DNA of the CDR3 is TGTGCCAGCTCGTCTCGGGACGCGGGCCCCCAGGAGACCCAGTACTTC. It specifies CASSSRDAGPQETQYF.

The chain links TRBV6-4 to TRBJ2-7; TRBD1 matches 7 bases. V dropped 7 bases and J dropped 3; count of bases not matched to a gene: 9. The CDR3 has 14 residues. Germline-derived CDR1 and CDR2 are MRHNA and SNTAGT. The CDR3 DNA is TGTGCCAGCACCCCCCGGGACAGAAACTACGAGCAGTACTTC. It yields the protein CASTPRDRNYEQYF.

The V call is TRBV5-4, the J call TRBJ2-7; TRBD1 matches 9 bases. The V segment lost 2 bases and the J segment 7 bases; nucleotides outside the gene matches: 10. The CDR3 has 15 amino acids. Germline CDR1 SGHNT, CDR2 YYREEE (reference sequence). The CDR3 bases are TGTGCCAGCAGCTTAGGAGGGACAGGGTTTCAAGAGCAGTACTTC. It codes for CASSLGGTGFQEQYF.